This is a list of T cell receptor beta chains from one sample in a study of CXCR3-negative and CXCR3-positive naive CD8 T cells. For each CDR3 protein, TCRdb gives one entry from its re-call of the 5' RACE reads, without DNA. The table gives about 92,000 distinct CDR3 sequences; the top ten clones make up 0.82% of it. Sample: naive CXCR3+ CD8+ T cells from blood. These receptors originate from a human donor in good health. Some clones in this sample may be carry-over from other donors' samples. The CDR3 runs from the conserved cysteine through the conserved F or W.

>TRBJ2-1|TRBV24-1
CATSDGTSSGEQFF
>TRBJ2-1|TRBV5-1
CASSFTSGASNEQFF
>TRBJ2-7|TRBV4-2
CASSQGPEQYF
>TRBJ1-5|TRBV28
CASSSRQSNQPQHF
>TRBJ2-7|TRBV20-1
CSAQTPSTANYEQYF
>TRBJ2-3|TRBV12-3/TRBV12-4
CASSLVSQGPNTDTQYF
>TRBJ2-7|TRBV28
CASGRDRVSYEQYF
>TRBJ1-1|TRBV13
CASSSLDEAFF
>TRBJ2-1|TRBV7-9
CASSLVVSPHEQFF
>TRBJ2-1|TRBV14
CASSQPGTPQINEQFF
>TRBJ1-4|TRBV7-6
CASSLGDEKLFF
>TRBJ2-1|TRBV4-2
CASSQVQSGYNEQFF
>TRBJ2-5|TRBV9
CASSVEPLETQYF
>TRBJ2-2|TRBV7-8
CASSLSLFKYLTGELFF
>TRBJ2-7|TRBV4-2
CASSQEFSGGSYEQYF
>TRBJ1-5|TRBV28
CAVRDRHNQPQHF
>TRBJ2-7|TRBV28
CASSLGQSHEQYF
>TRBJ2-2|TRBV7-8
CASSSSDRADTGELFF
>TRBJ1-1|TRBV9
CASSVATSENTEAFF
>TRBJ2-1|TRBV11-2
CASSLAVGGINPSYNEQFF
>TRBJ2-1|TRBV28
CASSWESSYNEQFF
>TRBJ2-3|TRBV28
CASSSPTSGWDTQYF
>TRBJ2-7|TRBV4-3
CASSQEDSQDEQYF
>TRBJ2-7|TRBV28
CASTLTARVHEQYF
>TRBJ1-5|TRBV30
CAWSVPYDNQPQHF
>TRBJ2-1|TRBV20-1
CSARENTMGFF
>TRBJ2-7|TRBV6-5
CASSYKGLYEQYF
>TRBJ1-2|TRBV6-4
CASSDGFEGHGYTF
>TRBJ2-2|TRBV10-3
CAISGNPAGGFTGELFF
>TRBJ2-1|TRBV5-1
CASSLPTSGGDQFF
>TRBJ1-1|TRBV7-2
CASSSPTDGGDTEAFF
>TRBJ1-1|TRBV7-9
CASSTQAGTVNTEAFF
>TRBJ2-1|TRBV6-2/TRBV6-3
CASSYAGLAGGPSGNEQFF
>TRBJ2-1|TRBV6-5
CASSSAVEQFF
>TRBJ1-1|TRBV28
CASSLQAGGYVNTEAFF